Sequencing of this T cell receptor (beta chain) was carried out in a study of identical twins. TCRdb used MiXCR to reprocess the 5' RACE reads, holding one entry per CDR3 protein. The repertoire consists of roughly 230,000 distinct CDR3 sequences, with around 8% occurring once and the leading ten covering less than 4%. Findings and caveats of the study: Diverse VJ usage suggested most zero-insertion clonotypes were not invariant T cells. The study drew conclusions from cross-sectional statistical analysis, not from following the same donors.

A word on this clonotype: The antigen is unknown.

There are 13 residues in the CDR3. V dropped 2 bases and J dropped 7 bases, with 11 bases sitting between them. Germline V gives CDR1 MNHEY, CDR2 SMNVEV (reference sequence). These data were also filed under a second study, of yellow fever vaccine responses in identical twins. That work states: Twins showed a vaccine T cell response that reportedly seemed partly convergent, partly personalized.

This clonotype was sampled from a woman aged 18-29 years in good health. The sequenced sample consisted of CD8+ T cells sorted from blood. This sequence joins TRBV27 and TRBJ1-2; D gene ambiguous. The CDR3 DNA is TGTGCCAGCAGTTTAGGAGGCAGGCGTGGCTACACCTTC. Encoded protein: CASSLGGRRGYTF.